This TCR beta chain stems from a study of PD-1 blockade in classical Hodgkin lymphoma. Profiling relied on immunoSEQ multiplex PCR, and the TCRdb table lists in-frame clones only, not all of them. The table lists more than 15,000 clones, roughly 90% of them singletons. The CDR3 runs 11 residues. Trimming removed 0 bases from V and 7 bases from J, with 6 bases in between. Germline CDR1 and CDR2: DFQATT and SNEGSKA (reference sequence). As to time point: newly diagnosed, previously untreated cHL patient sample. Purification of CD4+ T cells from thawed PBMCs was achieved by magnetic negative selection. The chain employs TRBV20-1 and TRBJ1-2; no clear D. This clonotype was obtained from a human donor with classical Hodgkin lymphoma. Sequences were obtained from CD4+ T cells from blood. The CDR3, as DNA: TGCAGTGCTAGAGATGTGTTTGGCTACACCTTC. Its translation: CSARDVFGYTF.